These 26 T cell receptor beta chains were all obtained from the same sample, sequenced in a study of blood T cell repertoires in COVID-19. Some clones are missing from TCRdb's copy, which holds only in-frame ones; the method was immunoSEQ multiplex PCR. This table has about 46,000 clones, about 88% appearing once. Sequenced sample: peripheral blood. The source of these receptors is a man in his 70s with active COVID-19.

The gene calls are TRBV30 and TRBJ1-1; a possible D gene is TRBD1 (6 bases). This CDR3 contains 11 residues. Trimming pared 4 bases from V and 8 bases from J, leaving 11 bases between. Germline V gene lookup returns CDR1 GTSNPN and CDR2 SVGIG (reference sequence). CDR3 DNA: TGTGCCTGGAACTATCAGGGGGAAGCTTTCTTT. This codes for CAWNYQGEAFF.

V and J are TRBV23-1 and TRBJ1-4; tentatively, D is TRBD1 (6 bases). TRBV23-1 is known as an ORF, though its function is uncertain. This CDR3 has 19 residues. V shed 2 bases and J shed 0 bases, with 19 bases lying between them. The CDR3 spells CASSQQDRKWSATNEKLFF. DNA for the CDR3: TGCGCCAGCAGTCAACAGGACAGAAAATGGAGCGCAACTAATGAAAAACTGTTTTTT.

The rearrangement joins TRBV7-8 to TRBJ2-5; possible D gene TRBD1, 6 bases. Trimming pared 5 bases from V and 5 bases from J, leaving 18 bases between. The CDR3 sequence is 15 residues long. CDR1 is SGHVS, CDR2 FQNEAQ, per germline. The CDR3 loop is CASSPGARGGETQYF. Here the CDR3 DNA reads TGTGCCAGCAGCCCAGGTGCCAGGGGTGGTGAGACCCAGTACTTC.

The CDR3 spells CAWTQGGYEQYF. DNA for the CDR3: TGTGCCTGGACACAGGGGGGGTACGAGCAGTACTTC. The chain has TRBV30 and TRBJ2-7, with a tentative D call TRBD1 (8 bases). CDR3 length: 12 amino acids. With 4 bases removed from V and 4 bases from J, the gap between germline ends came to 11 bases. Germline V gene data show CDR1 as GTSNPN and CDR2 as SVGIG (reference sequence).

The chain combines TRBV7-8 with TRBJ2-3; D unclear. The germline V and J ends were trimmed by 5 bases and 4 bases, with 19 bases remaining between them. CDR1 is SGHVS and CDR2 is FQNEAQ in the germline V gene. The CDR3 runs 16 residues. The CDR3 here is CASSPEHLLVADTQYF. The CDR3 coding sequence is TGTGCCAGCAGCCCTGAGCACCTTCTGGTGGCAGATACGCAGTATTTT.

For this clone: The junction differs from germline at one of its ends, possibly a read error. The gene calls are TRBV28 and TRBJ1-3; 7 bases align to TRBD1. The CDR3 sequence is 12 residues long. Germline V gene sequence: CDR1 MDHEN, CDR2 SYDVKM. This CDR3 reads CASSPQTGTLGF. DNA of the CDR3: TGTGCCAGCAGTCCCCAGACAGGGACCTTGGGCTTT.

The J gene is TRBJ2-1, the V gene TRBV13; possible D gene TRBD2, 6 bases. Germline V gene data show CDR1 as PRHDT and CDR2 as FYEKMQ (reference sequence). The CDR3 loop spans 11 amino acids. The ends were cut back, 0 bases at V and 15 bases at J, with 9 bases in the middle. CDR3 in amino acids: CASSLGGGRFF. In DNA form, the CDR3 reads TGTGCCAGCAGCTTAGGCGGGGGACGGTTCTTC.

The chain is built from TRBV30 and TRBJ2-7; 9 bases fit TRBD1. Germline assignment: CDR1 GTSNPN and CDR2 SVGIG (reference sequence). Losses at the gene ends were 1 base for V and 3 bases for J; bases not matched to a gene: 7. CDR3 size: 15 residues. CDR3 amino acids: CAWSGPSGQGYEQYF. The CDR3 DNA reads as TGTGCCTGGAGTGGGCCCTCGGGACAGGGCTACGAGCAGTACTTC.

The sample holds one count of this clone. The rearrangement uses TRBV18 and TRBJ1-6; unclear D gene. V was shortened by 2 bases and J by 6 bases, with 11 bases between the two germline ends. The CDR3 loop spans 15 amino acids. From germline, CDR1 is KGHSH and CDR2 LQKENI. The CDR3 reads CASSPIAPINSPLHF. CDR3 DNA sequence: TGTGCCAGCTCACCAATAGCGCCTATTAATTCACCCCTCCACTTT.

V gene TRBV19 combines with J gene TRBJ2-3, with TRBD2 matching 8 bases. Germline trimming cut 6 bases from V and 2 bases from J; bases unmatched to any gene: 7. Germline CDR1 reads LNHDA; CDR2 reads SQIVND (reference sequence). This CDR3 has 15 amino acids. CDR3: CASRPSGPPTDTQYF. In DNA form, the CDR3 reads TGTGCCAGTAGACCTAGCGGGCCGCCCACAGATACGCAGTATTTT. Full variable domain (missing parts from reference TRBV19 and TRBJ2-3): DGGITQSPKYLFRKEGQNVTLSCEQNLNHDAMYWYRQDPGQGLRLIYYSQIVNDFQKGDIAEGYSVSREKKESFPLTVTSAQKNPTAFYLCASRPSGPPTDTQYFGPGTRLTVL.

This sequence joins TRBV27 and TRBJ2-1, with a possible D match to TRBD2 (5 bases). This CDR3 region has 16 residues. With 4 bases removed from V and 5 bases from J, the gap between germline ends came to 18 bases. From germline, CDR1 is MNHEY and CDR2 SMNVEV (reference sequence). The DNA of the CDR3 is TGTGCCAGCAGTTCCTTCAGAGGGCTTAAAGACAATGAGCAGTTCTTC. Translation: CASSSFRGLKDNEQFF.

This chain joins TRBV7-2 and TRBJ1-5, with D maybe TRBD1 (5 bases). The CDR3 runs to 15 residues. Germline-derived CDR1 and CDR2 are SGHTA and FQGNSA. The V end was cut by 1 base, the J end by 7 bases, with 14 bases between. CDR3 sequence reads: CASSLVRVGGQPQHF. In DNA form, the CDR3 reads TGTGCCAGCAGCTTAGTACGGGTCGGGGGGCAGCCCCAGCATTTT.

The CDR3 loop is CASSRTGRETQYF. In DNA, the CDR3 is TGTGCCAGTAGTAGGACAGGGAGGGAGACCCAGTACTTC. The V call is TRBV19, the J call TRBJ2-5; 8 nucleotides agree with TRBD1. Germline V lookup: CDR1 LNHDA, CDR2 SQIVND (reference sequence). The V segment lost 4 bases and the J segment 5 bases; nucleotides outside the gene matches: 3. This CDR3 is 13 amino acids long.

The gene calls are TRBV4-1 and TRBJ1-2; weak D call: TRBD1 (5 bases). In germline, CDR1 is MGHRA, CDR2 YSYEKL. CDR3 length: 14 residues. V lost 2 bases, J lost 8 bases, and 15 bases lay in between. The CDR3 region has the DNA TGCGCCAGCAGCCAACAGGGCAGGGCTGGAGGCTACACCTTC. This codes for CASSQQGRAGGYTF.

This chain connects TRBV4-3 to TRBJ2-1; 8 nucleotides match TRBD1. CDR1 and CDR2 from the germline V gene are LGHNA and YSLEER. Trimming removed 0 bases from V and 8 bases from J; junction bases left unmatched: 9. The CDR3 runs to 16 residues. The CDR3 spells CASSQDRAGGLDEQFF. The DNA for the CDR3 is TGCGCCAGCAGCCAAGATAGGGCAGGGGGCTTGGATGAGCAGTTCTTC.

CDR3 sequence reads: CASSLQGRGYTF. CDR3 sequence (DNA): TGTGCCAGCAGTCTACAGGGGCGGGGCTACACCTTC. This chain uses TRBV6-5 with TRBJ1-2; 7 bases are a match to TRBD1. The CDR3 has 12 amino acids. J gave up 8 bases and V 5 bases, and 5 bases lay outside the gene matches. CDR1 and CDR2 from the germline V gene are MNHEY and SVGAGI.

The rearrangement uses TRBV25-1 and TRBJ2-1, with 10 positions matching TRBD2. V lost 7 bases and J lost 7; bases outside the gene matches: 10. CDR3 length: 15 amino acids. Germline V lookup: CDR1 MGHDK, CDR2 SYGVNS. CDR3 nucleotide sequence: TGTGCCAGCAAAAGTGGAGCGGGAGGGCGGAATGAGCAGTTCTTC. This sequence encodes CASKSGAGGRNEQFF.

The sample holds a few counts of this clone. The chain has TRBV10-1 and TRBJ1-2; 7 positions match TRBD1. Germline V CDR1 and CDR2: WNHNN, SYGVQD (reference sequence). CDR3 length: 17 amino acids. J was trimmed by 0 bases and V by 7 bases; bases with no gene match: 14. CDR3 region: CASIRTGLSRANYGYTF. CDR3 coding DNA: TGCGCCAGCATTCGGACAGGCCTTAGCCGAGCTAACTATGGCTACACCTTC.

The V and J genes are TRBV14 and TRBJ1-6; D remains ambiguous. V dropped 4 bases and J dropped 4 bases, with 8 bases sitting between them. CDR3 length: 14 amino acids. The germline CDR1 and CDR2 sequences are SGHDN and FVKESK. CDR3: CASSPTSYNSPLHF. The CDR3 bases are TGTGCCAGCAGCCCGACAAGTTATAATTCACCCCTCCACTTT.

The chain employs TRBV11-3 and TRBJ2-1; D is unclear. Per germline, CDR1 SGHNT and CDR2 YENEEA. With 0 bases removed from V and 2 bases from J, the gap between germline ends came to 11 bases. This CDR3 is 16 amino acids long. As DNA, the CDR3 is TGTGCCAGCAGCTTAGATGGTCAGCGCCCCTACAATGAGCAGTTCTTC. As protein: CASSLDGQRPYNEQFF.

The rearrangement links TRBV28 to TRBJ2-7, with unresolved D. The V end lost 3 bases, the J end lost 0 bases, and 12 bases lay between the germline ends. CDR1 and CDR2 from the germline V gene are MDHEN and SYDVKM. The CDR3 is 15 residues long. CDR3 region: CASSFVRGASYEQYF. The CDR3 DNA is TGTGCCAGCAGTTTCGTCCGAGGAGCCTCCTACGAGCAGTACTTC.

This clone was found a few times. This chain connects TRBV7-9 to TRBJ1-4; 9 bases align to TRBD1. The germline V gene encodes CDR1 SEHNR and CDR2 FQNEAQ (reference sequence). V shed 7 bases and J 9 bases; nucleotides not matched to a gene: 15. This CDR3 region has 16 residues. In DNA form, the CDR3 reads TGTGCCAGCACCCCCTGGCCGGGACAGGGAAGTAAAAAACTGTTTTTT. Protein product: CASTPWPGQGSKKLFF. The full variable domain, in which reference TRBV7-9 and TRBJ1-4 provide the parts outside the CDR3, is DTGVSQNPRHKITKRGQNVTFRCDPISEHNRLYWYRQTLGQGPEFLTYFQNEAQLEKSRLLSDRFSAERPKGSFSTLEIQRTEQGDSAMYLCASTPWPGQGSKKLFFGSGTQLSVL.

Written as DNA, the CDR3 is TGTGCCAGCAGCGCCACAGGGGACGATTCACCCCTCCACTTT. This gives the protein CASSATGDDSPLHF. V gene TRBV7-8 combines with J gene TRBJ1-6; TRBD1 matches 7 bases. Unmatched junction bases numbered 6, after V lost 5 bases and J lost 8 bases. The CDR3 covers 14 residues. Germline V gene lookup returns CDR1 SGHVS and CDR2 FQNEAQ.

The rearrangement uses TRBV7-3 and TRBJ2-1; maybe TRBD2 (6 bases). The germline V gene has CDR1 SGHTA and CDR2 FQGTGA. This CDR3 region has 13 residues. Trimming stripped 4 bases from V and 4 bases from J, with 8 bases between. The CDR3 is CASSSEGYNEQFF. The CDR3 nucleotides are TGTGCCAGCAGCTCGGAGGGGTACAATGAGCAGTTCTTC.

The chain carries TRBV4-1 and TRBJ2-2, with 13 bases that match TRBD2. The CDR3 runs to 19 residues. V lost 3 bases, J lost 0 bases, and 7 bases stayed unmatched. Per germline, CDR1 MGHRA and CDR2 YSYEKL. The CDR3 DNA follows: TGCGCCAGCAGCCATTCACCGGGACTAGCGGGGACGAACACCGGGGAGCTGTTTTTT. Translating it yields CASSHSPGLAGTNTGELFF.

A few counts support this clone. An end of the junction differs from the germline gene, which may be a read error. The chain combines TRBV18 with TRBJ2-3, with TRBD2 identical over 11 bases. CDR3 length: 14 residues. Looked up from germline, CDR1 is KGHSH and CDR2 is LQKENI. CDR3: CASSPSLTSGTDEF. The CDR3 region has the DNA TGTGCCAGCTCACCCAGCCTGACTAGCGGGACGGACGAATTT.